This paragraph reports one T cell receptor (beta chain). Its antigen is unidentified. The sample comes from a study of Ad26.COV2.S vaccination and SARS-CoV-2 variants. At the level of the study: Of the COV1001 trial arms, the Ad26.COV2.S arm included the donor.

From germline, CDR1 is MGHRA and CDR2 YSYEKL. The CDR3 contains 14 residues. Trimming pared 4 bases from V and 2 bases from J, leaving 11 bases between. Study results and caveats: Estimates derived from TCR breadth and depth analyses may have underestimated total T cell responses.

Sequenced by immunoSEQ multiplex PCR; TCRdb stores in-frame clones only, minus some. The sample contains 300,000 to 400,000 clones, less than 90% of which appear only once. Treatment described: around 19 received Ad26.COV2.S at low or high dose, single or two shots; about 5 received placebo; per-sample allocation not given. Sampling was performed 63 days after the first vaccine or placebo injection. The vaccine delivered Wuhan-strain SARS-CoV-2 spike through an Ad26 vector. This rearrangement joins TRBV4-1 to TRBJ1-1; D gene ambiguous. The sequences come from peripheral blood, collected in a trial of Ad26.COV2.S vaccine versus placebo. The TCR sequence derives from a person aged 18 to 59 who received the Ad26.COV2.S COVID-19 vaccine or a placebo. The CDR3 loop is CASSLKTENTEAFF. Written as DNA, the CDR3 is TGCGCCAGCAGCCTGAAGACGGAAAACACTGAAGCTTTCTTT.